This T cell receptor beta chain appears in the sequencing data of a study of shared clonotypes between healthy human individuals (dated by TCRdb to the early 2020s). With regard to the full study: A couple of women and a few men aged 18 to 49 years were included in the cohort. To estimate repertoire size and how much clonotypes are shared between individuals, the study performed deep sequencing of blood TCR repertoires from roughly five healthy adults. To increase sequencing depth and limit assay-specific biases, different laboratories used diverse techniques to prepare libraries and sequence TCR repertoires. For each donor, CD4 naive and CD4 memory were each run on three plates, CD8 naive on two plates, and CD8 memory on one plate. Leukapheresis yielded between about 0.85 and 10 billion PBMCs per donor. Study-wide conclusions, independent of this receptor: Rarefaction of sorted-subset datasets indicated incomplete sequencing despite the large sequencing depth. Only blood was sampled, and tissue TCR repertoires likely differ from those in blood. Roughly 5.2% of naive CD4, 3.5% of naive CD8, roughly 2.4% of memory CD4, and 0.4% of memory CD8 clonotypes were shared across several donors. Higher generation probabilities were observed for clonotypes shared by all four sorted-subset donors than for non-shared clonotypes. Because the study included a small number of donors, the genetic and exposure-history diversity represented was limited. Pairwise subsampling led to the expectation that sequencing depth would affect the degree of clonotype sharing among donors. Naive subsets generally had larger estimated clonotype richness than memory subsets.

The donors were healthy, HIV-negative adults with no recently reported acute infections or vaccinations. Every donor was a Caucasian adult living in Nashville, Tennessee, USA. CD4+ T cells were enriched through magnetic negative selection, after which naive cells were positively selected on CD45RA and the remaining negative fraction served as the memory subset. After blood collection by leukapheresis, PBMCs were isolated using Ficoll-Histopaque density gradient centrifugation and then cryopreserved in the vapor phase of liquid nitrogen. Analytical flow cytometry was used to check the purity and quantity of each magnetically sorted T cell population. Genomic DNA was isolated from each sorted fraction and quantified by UV absorbance on a Nanodrop 2000c. Using the deep immunoSEQ assay, multiplex PCR amplified TCR CDR3 regions from genomic DNA. Extracted genomic DNA from each cell subset was spread evenly across all wells of several immunoSEQ 96-well plates, with each plate serving as a replicate. For sorted subsets, each replicate PCR was loaded with about 200 ng genomic DNA, equivalent to 25,000 to 35,000 T cell genomes. Purified libraries were measured with a Qubit 3.0 fluorometer, size-checked on a Bioanalyzer 2100, and measured again with the KAPA Library Quantification kit. A separate single-read 150-cycle Illumina NextSeq 550 flow cell was used to sequence each immunoSEQ 96-well plate. In the authors' own workflow: Because the immunoSEQ output held only junctional sequences and lacked quality scores, the filtering could not match the filtering applied to full-length reads. Sequences were annotated with PyIR, a Python wrapper for IgBLAST v1.9, using IMGT germline references to assign V/J genes and CDR3. Reads were removed for weak V/J assignments (E-value above 1e-6), missing CDR3, stop codons, out-of-frame junctions, or ambiguous translated residues. V3J clonotypes were defined by identical inferred V gene, J gene, and CDR3 amino acid sequence. Percentage overlap between repertoires was computed as shared unique clonotypes divided by the size of the smaller repertoire. Repertoire richness was assessed with RTK rarefaction, the Chao1 estimator, and Recon v2.1 estimates of unobserved clonotypes. Generation probabilities were computed with OLGA for all TCRbeta clonotypes obtained by the gDNA method from several donors. As stored in TCRdb, this immuneACCESS dataset retains in-frame rearrangements with V and J assigned. A fraction of the clones does not appear; measured against another copy, unresolved V genes explain less than half of the discrepancy, and the remainder lacks a known reason. The DNA was the basis for D and trimming; V, J and clone size are from that table. The sample has about 610,000 clones on record, around 97% of them singletons. The ten largest make up approximately 0.057% of the sample.

In the case of this clone: Its target antigen remains unknown. Base qualities are not at hand, and no much larger clone is one base apart.

CDR1 KGHSH and CDR2 LQKENI are derived from the germline V gene. Deletion took 5 bases off V and 1 base off J, with a span of 10 bases between the germline ends. The CDR3 numbers 14 residues from cysteine through phenylalanine. The DNA shown is the 42-base CDR3, in frame from base 1. The chain is encoded by TRBV18 joined to TRBJ2-3; the D segment could be TRBD2, given 5 matching bases. What was sequenced was naive CD4+ T cells sorted from blood. In the paper's terms, the cell subset or site label means: CD45RA+ positively selected. The sequence was obtained from a woman younger than 45 in good health. DNA sequence: TGTGCCAGCTCATCGGGATCGGGCACAGATACGCAGTATTTT. Its amino acids are CASSSGSGTDTQYF.